This note documents a single T cell receptor (beta chain) sequence. The CDR3 is made up of 14 amino acids. Germline loops: CDR1 SGHRS, CDR2 YFSETQ. V was clipped by 4 bases and J by 3 bases; unmatched bases: 4. This sample is part of a study of blood T cell repertoires in COVID-19. Study context: PBMCs, B-cell-depleted T cells, or T cells were the source of the cDNA or gDNA that made up the material.

Assay: immunoSEQ multiplex PCR; the TCRdb copy retains only in-frame clones and omits some. The sample shows over 250,000 clones, roughly 90% of them seen only once. The chain has TRBV5-1 and TRBJ2-7; the match to TRBD1 covers 10 bases. This receptor was taken from a man between 45 and 60 years old with acute or convalescent COVID-19. Sequencing was performed on peripheral blood. This CDR3 reads CASSTGTGDYEQYF. The CDR3, as DNA: TGCGCCAGCAGCACCGGGACAGGGGACTACGAGCAGTACTTC.